This section outlines one T cell receptor beta chain sequence together with its context. Its specificity is not known. This sample was taken from a study of shared clonotypes between healthy human individuals. Study-level findings and limits: The genetic and exposure-history diversity represented was limited by few donors.

This CDR3 is 15 amino acids long. The germline V gene encodes CDR1 SQVTM and CDR2 ANQGSEA. The V gene lost 2 bases and the J gene lost 3 bases, with 14 bases spanning the gap. Data came from immunoSEQ multiplex PCR; TCRdb stores just in-frame clones and leaves some out. The data show over a million clones, with roughly 96% seen just once and roughly 1.2% held by the top ten. The chain employs TRBV29-1 and TRBJ2-1; possibly TRBD2 for D (6 bases). What was sequenced was naive CD4+ T cells sorted from blood. Subset specified: CD45RA+ positively selected. The TCR was taken from a man between 25 and 39 years old in good health. CDR3 amino acids: CSVERGASVYNEQFF. CDR3 nucleotide sequence: TGCAGCGTTGAAAGGGGTGCTAGCGTCTACAATGAGCAGTTCTTC.